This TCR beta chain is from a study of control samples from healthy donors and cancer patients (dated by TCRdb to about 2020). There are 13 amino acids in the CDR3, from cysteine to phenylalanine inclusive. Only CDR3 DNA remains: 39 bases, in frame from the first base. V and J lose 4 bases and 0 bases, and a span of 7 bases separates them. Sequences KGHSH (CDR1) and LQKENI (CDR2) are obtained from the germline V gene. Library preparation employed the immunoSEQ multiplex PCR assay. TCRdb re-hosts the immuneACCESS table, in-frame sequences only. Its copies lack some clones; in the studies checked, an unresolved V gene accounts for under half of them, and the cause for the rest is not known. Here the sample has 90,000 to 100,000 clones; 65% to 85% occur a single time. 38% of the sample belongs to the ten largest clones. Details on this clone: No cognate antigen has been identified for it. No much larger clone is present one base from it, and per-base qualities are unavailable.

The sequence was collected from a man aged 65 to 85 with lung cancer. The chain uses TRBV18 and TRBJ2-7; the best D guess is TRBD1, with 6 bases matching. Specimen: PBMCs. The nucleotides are TGTGCCAGCTCACGGGACAACTCCTACGAGCAGTACTTC. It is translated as CASSRDNSYEQYF.